This T cell receptor (beta chain) came from a study of CD8 T cells in Susac syndrome. Sequencing targeted TCR beta in T cells from blood (CD8+ and CD4+). Germline V lookup: CDR1 SGHTA, CDR2 FQGNSA. The CDR3 has 17 residues. J gave up 2 bases and V 3 bases, and 10 bases lay outside the gene matches. Random hexamers served to reverse transcribe roughly 0.5 to 1 ug RNA. From the immunoSEQ multiplex PCR reads, TCRdb called clonotypes with MiXCR, one entry per CDR3 protein. The profile shows 150,000 to 180,000 distinct CDR3 sequences, just under 95% of them singletons. This TCR derives from a human donor with multiple sclerosis. The sample was CD8+ T cells from PBMCs. The V gene is TRBV7-2, the J gene TRBJ2-3; 8 bases map to TRBD2. CDR3 protein: CASSFKNGGAVTDTQYF. The CDR3, as DNA: TGTGCCAGCAGCTTTAAGAACGGGGGGGCCGTCACAGATACGCAGTATTTT.